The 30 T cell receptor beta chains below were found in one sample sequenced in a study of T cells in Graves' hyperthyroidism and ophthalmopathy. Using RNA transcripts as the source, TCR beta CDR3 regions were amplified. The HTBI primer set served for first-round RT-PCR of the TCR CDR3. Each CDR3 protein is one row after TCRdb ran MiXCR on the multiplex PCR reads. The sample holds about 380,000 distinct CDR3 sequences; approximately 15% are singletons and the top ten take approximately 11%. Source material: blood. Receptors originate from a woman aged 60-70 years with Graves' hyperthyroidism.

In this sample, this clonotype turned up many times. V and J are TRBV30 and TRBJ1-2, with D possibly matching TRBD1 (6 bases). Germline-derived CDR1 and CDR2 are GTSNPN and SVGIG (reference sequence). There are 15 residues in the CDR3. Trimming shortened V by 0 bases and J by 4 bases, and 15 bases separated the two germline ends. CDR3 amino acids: CAWSVAGGVGYGYTF. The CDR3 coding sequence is TGTGCCTGGAGTGTGGCGGGGGGCGTCGGCTATGGCTACACCTTC.

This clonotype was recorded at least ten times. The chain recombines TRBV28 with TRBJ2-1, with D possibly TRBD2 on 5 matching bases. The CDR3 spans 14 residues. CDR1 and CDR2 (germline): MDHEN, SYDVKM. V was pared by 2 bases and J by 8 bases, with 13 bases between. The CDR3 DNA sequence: TGTGCCAGCAGTTTAGCTAGCTTTAGCCATGAGCAGTTCTTC. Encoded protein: CASSLASFSHEQFF.

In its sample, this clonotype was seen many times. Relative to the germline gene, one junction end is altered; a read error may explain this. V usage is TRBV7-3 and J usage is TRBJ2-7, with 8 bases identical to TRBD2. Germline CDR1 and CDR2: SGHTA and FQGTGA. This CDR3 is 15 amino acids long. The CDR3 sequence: CASSLRGTRSSEQYF. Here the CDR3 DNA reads TGTGCCAGCAGCTTAAGAGGGACTAGATCCTCCGAGCAGTACTTC.

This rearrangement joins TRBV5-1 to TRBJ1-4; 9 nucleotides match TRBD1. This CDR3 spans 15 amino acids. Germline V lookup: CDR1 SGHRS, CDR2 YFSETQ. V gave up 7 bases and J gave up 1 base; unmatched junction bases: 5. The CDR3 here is CASSWTGETNEKLFF. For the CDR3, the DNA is TGCGCCAGCTCCTGGACAGGGGAAACTAATGAAAAACTGTTTTTT.

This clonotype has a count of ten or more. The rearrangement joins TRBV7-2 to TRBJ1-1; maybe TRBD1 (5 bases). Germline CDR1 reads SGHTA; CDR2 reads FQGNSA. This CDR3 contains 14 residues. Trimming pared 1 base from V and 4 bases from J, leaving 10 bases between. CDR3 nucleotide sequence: TGTGCCAGCAGCTTAGGGGGGGGGTTCACTGAAGCTTTCTTT. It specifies CASSLGGGFTEAFF.

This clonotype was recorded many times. CDR3 in DNA: TGTGCCAGCAGCCCACGTCGTCCAGGTTTCTATGGCTACACCTTC. Its translation: CASSPRRPGFYGYTF. The gene calls are TRBV3-1 and TRBJ1-2; D is unclear. Per germline, CDR1 LGHDT and CDR2 YNNKEL (reference sequence). The V gene lost 4 bases and the J gene lost 4 bases, with 16 bases spanning the gap. The CDR3 is 15 residues long.

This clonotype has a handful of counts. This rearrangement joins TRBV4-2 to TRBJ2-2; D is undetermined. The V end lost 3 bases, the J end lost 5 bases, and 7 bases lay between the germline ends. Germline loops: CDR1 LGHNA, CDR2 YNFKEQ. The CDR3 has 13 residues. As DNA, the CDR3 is TGTGCCAGCAGCCATACCCCGACCGGGGAGCTGTTTTTT. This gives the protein CASSHTPTGELFF.

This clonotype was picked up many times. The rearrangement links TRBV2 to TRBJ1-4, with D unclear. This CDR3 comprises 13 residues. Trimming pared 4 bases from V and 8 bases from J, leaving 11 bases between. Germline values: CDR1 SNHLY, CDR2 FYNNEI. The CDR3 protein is CASSAGHTEKLFF. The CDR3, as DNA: TGTGCCAGCAGTGCCGGCCACACGGAAAAACTGTTTTTT.

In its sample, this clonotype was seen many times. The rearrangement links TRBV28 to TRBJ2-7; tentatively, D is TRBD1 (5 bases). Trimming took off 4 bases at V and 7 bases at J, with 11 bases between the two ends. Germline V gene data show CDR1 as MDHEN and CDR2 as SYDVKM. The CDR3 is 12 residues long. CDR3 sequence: CASSSTGEEQYF. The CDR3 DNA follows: TGTGCCAGCAGTTCAACAGGTGAGGAGCAGTACTTC.

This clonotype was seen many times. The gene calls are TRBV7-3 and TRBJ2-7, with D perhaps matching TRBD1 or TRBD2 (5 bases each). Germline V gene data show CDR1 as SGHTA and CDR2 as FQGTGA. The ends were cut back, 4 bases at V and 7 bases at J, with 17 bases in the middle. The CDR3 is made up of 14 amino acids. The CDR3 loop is CASSSSGANGEQYF. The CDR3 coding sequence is TGTGCCAGCAGCTCTTCCGGGGCAAACGGGGAGCAGTACTTC. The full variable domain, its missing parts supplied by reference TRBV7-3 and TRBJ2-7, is GAGVSQTPSNKVTEKGKYVELRCDPISGHTALYWYRQSLGQGPEFLIYFQGTGAADDSGLPNDRFFAVRPEGSVSTLKIQRTERGDSAVYLCASSSSGANGEQYFGPGTRLTVT.

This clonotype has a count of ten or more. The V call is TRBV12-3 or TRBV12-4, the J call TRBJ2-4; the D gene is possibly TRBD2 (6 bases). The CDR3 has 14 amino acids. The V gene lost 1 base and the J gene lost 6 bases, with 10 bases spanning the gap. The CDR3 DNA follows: TGTGCCAGCAGTTTAGGTCCAGCGGGAAACATTCAGTACTTC. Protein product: CASSLGPAGNIQYF.

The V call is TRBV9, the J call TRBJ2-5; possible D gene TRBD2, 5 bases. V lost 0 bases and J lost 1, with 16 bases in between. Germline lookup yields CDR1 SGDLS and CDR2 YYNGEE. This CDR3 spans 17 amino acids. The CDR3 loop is CASSVGIEAGSQETQYF. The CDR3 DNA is TGTGCCAGCAGCGTAGGAATTGAGGCGGGCAGCCAAGAGACCCAGTACTTC.

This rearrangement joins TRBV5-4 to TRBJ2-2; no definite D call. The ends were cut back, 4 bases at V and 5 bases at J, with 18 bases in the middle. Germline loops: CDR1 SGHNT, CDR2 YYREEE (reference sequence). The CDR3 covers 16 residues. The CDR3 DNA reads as TGTGCCAGCAGCCCCCGGGCACCGACCATAACCGGGGAGCTGTTTTTT. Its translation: CASSPRAPTITGELFF.

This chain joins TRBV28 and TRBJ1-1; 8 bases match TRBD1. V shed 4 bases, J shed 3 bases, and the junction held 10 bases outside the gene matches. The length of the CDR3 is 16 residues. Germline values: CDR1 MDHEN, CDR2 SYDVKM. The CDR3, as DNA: TGTGCCAGCAGTTCTCTGGACAGGGCTAGGGACACTGAAGCTTTCTTT. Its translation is CASSSLDRARDTEAFF.

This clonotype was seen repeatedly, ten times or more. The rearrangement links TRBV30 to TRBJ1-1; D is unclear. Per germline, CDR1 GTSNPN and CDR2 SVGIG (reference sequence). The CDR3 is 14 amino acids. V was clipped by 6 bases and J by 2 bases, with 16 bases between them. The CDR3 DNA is TGTGCCTGCTCGGTGGCAAATGAAAACACTGAAGCTTTCTTT. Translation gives CACSVANENTEAFF.

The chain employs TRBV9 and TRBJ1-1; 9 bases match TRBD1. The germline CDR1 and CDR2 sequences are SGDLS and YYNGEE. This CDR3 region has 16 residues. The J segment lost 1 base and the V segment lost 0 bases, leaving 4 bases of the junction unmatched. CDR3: CASSVGTGARNTEAFF. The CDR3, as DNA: TGTGCCAGCAGCGTAGGGACAGGGGCGAGGAACACTGAAGCTTTCTTT.

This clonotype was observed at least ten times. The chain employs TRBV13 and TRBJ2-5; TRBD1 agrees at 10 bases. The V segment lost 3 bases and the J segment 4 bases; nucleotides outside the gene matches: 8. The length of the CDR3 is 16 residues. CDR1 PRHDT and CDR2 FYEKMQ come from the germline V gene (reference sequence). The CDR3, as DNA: TGTGCCAGCAGCTTTGCGCAGACAGGGGGCTTAGAGACCCAGTACTTC. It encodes CASSFAQTGGLETQYF.

CDR3 coding DNA: TGTGCCATCAGGATCGGGGTAGGACTAGCGGGATCCCCAGATACGCAGTATTTT. Its protein is CAIRIGVGLAGSPDTQYF. The chain is built from TRBV10-3 and TRBJ2-3; 12 positions match TRBD2. Germline-derived CDR1 and CDR2 are ENHRY and SYGVKD. CDR3 length: 18 amino acids. Trimming cost V 6 bases and J 4 bases; bases outside gene matches: 14.

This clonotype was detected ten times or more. The CDR3 DNA is TGTGCCAGCAGCTTAAGTGTGGTGACCTACGAGCAGTACTTC. Encoded protein: CASSLSVVTYEQYF. The chain employs TRBV7-9 and TRBJ2-7, with D unresolved. The CDR3 spans 14 residues. The V end lost 2 bases, the J end lost 2 bases, and 10 bases lay between the germline ends. Germline V lookup: CDR1 SEHNR, CDR2 FQNEAQ (reference sequence).

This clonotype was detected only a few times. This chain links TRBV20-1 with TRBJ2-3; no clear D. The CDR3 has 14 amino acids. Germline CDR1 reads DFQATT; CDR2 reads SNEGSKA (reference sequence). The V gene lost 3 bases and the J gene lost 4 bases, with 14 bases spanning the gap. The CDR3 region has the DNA TGCAGTGCTAGGACCCCACTGAGTCCAGATACGCAGTATTTT. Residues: CSARTPLSPDTQYF.

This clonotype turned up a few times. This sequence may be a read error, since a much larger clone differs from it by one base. In DNA form, the CDR3 reads TGTGCCAACAGCTTAGTAGGGACAGGGGGTTCCTACGAGCAGTACTTC. It specifies CANSLVGTGGSYEQYF. The rearrangement links TRBV11-2 to TRBJ2-7; 11 nucleotides agree with TRBD1. The CDR3 is 16 residues long. Germline loops: CDR1 SGHAT, CDR2 FQNNGV.

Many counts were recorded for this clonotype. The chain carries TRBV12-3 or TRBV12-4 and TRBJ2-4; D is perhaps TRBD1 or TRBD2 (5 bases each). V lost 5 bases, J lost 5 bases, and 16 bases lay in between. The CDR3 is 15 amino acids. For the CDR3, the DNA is TGTGCCAGCAGTCGTAGTGGGGCAGCGGAAAACATTCAGTACTTC. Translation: CASSRSGAAENIQYF.

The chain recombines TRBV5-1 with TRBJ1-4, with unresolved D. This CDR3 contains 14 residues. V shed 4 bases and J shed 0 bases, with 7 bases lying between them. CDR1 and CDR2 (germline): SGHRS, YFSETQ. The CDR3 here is CASSVSSTNEKLFF. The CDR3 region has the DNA TGCGCCAGCAGCGTCAGCTCAACTAATGAAAAACTGTTTTTT.

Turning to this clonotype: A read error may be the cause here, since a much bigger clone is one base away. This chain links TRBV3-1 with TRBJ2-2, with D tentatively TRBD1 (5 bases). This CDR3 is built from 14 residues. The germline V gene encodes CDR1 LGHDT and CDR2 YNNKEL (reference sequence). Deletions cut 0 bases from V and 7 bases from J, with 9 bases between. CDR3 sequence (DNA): TGTGCCAGCAGCCAAGAGGGGCGAGTCGGGGAGCTGTTTTTT. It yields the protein CASSQEGRVGELFF.

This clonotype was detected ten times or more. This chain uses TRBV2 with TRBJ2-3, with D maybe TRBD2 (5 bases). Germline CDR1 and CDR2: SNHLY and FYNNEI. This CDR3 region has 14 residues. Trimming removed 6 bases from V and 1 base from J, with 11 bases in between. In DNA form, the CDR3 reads TGTGCCAGCAGACCCGCCGGGGGCACAGATACGCAGTATTTT. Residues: CASRPAGGTDTQYF.

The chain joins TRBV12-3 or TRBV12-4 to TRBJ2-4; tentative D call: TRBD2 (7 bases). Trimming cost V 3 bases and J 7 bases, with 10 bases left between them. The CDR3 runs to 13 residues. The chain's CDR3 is CASSLGGANIQYF. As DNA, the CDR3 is TGTGCCAGCAGTTTGGGGGGGGCGAACATTCAGTACTTC.

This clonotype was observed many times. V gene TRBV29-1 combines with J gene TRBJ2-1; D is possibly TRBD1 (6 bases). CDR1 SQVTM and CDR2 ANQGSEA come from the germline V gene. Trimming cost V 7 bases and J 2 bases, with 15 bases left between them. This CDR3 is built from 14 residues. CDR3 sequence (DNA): TGCAGCGGAAACAGGGATTTGCCCTACAATGAGCAGTTCTTC. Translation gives CSGNRDLPYNEQFF.

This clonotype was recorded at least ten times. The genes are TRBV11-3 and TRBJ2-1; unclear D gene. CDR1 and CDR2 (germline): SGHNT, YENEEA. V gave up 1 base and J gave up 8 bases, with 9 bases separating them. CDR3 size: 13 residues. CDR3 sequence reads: CASSLGQADEQFF. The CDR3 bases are TGTGCCAGCAGCTTAGGTCAGGCGGATGAGCAGTTCTTC.

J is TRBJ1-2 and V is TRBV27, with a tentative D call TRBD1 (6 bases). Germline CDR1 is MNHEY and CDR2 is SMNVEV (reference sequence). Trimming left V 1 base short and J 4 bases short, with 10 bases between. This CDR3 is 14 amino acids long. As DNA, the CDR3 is TGTGCCAGCAGTTTATGGGCAGGGGCCTATGGCTACACCTTC. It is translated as CASSLWAGAYGYTF.

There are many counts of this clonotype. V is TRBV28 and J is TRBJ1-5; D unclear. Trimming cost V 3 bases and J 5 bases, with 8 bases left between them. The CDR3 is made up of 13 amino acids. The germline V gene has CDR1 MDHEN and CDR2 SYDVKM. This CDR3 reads CASSFRTDQPQHF. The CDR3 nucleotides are TGTGCCAGCAGTTTTAGGACGGATCAGCCCCAGCATTTT.